A selection of T cell receptor beta chains follows, all from one sample in a study of vaccination effects on CD4 cells after COVID-19. The assay was immunoSEQ multiplex PCR, and TCRdb's table has in-frame clones only and misses some. The sample includes 70,000 or so clones, around 67% of them seen just once. No antigen has been identified for these receptors. The sequenced sample was CD4+ T cells from PBMCs cultured without peptide, obtained after COVID-19 vaccination. The origin of the receptors is a human donor who received a COVID-19 vaccine. The CDR3 runs from the conserved cysteine through the conserved F or W. A D gene is named only where the DNA matches it firmly. Only some rows state a clone size, as once, few, many or a class for expanded clones.

clone_size,d_call,v_call,j_call,cdr3_nt,cdr3_aa
-,-,TRBV19,TRBJ2-5,TGTGCCAGTAGTATCAGTAGCGGACAAGAGACCCAGTACTTC,CASSISSGQETQYF
-,-,TRBV29-1,TRBJ2-3,TGCAGCGTTGAAGTAGGGGGATATACGCAGTATTTT,CSVEVGGYTQYF
-,-,TRBV24-1,TRBJ2-2,TGTGCCACCAGCGGGAACGGGGAGCTGTTTTTT,CATSGNGELFF
-,-,TRBV4-2,TRBJ1-4,TGTGCCAGCAGCCAAGATGGGGTTTTTGAAAAACTGTTTTTT,CASSQDGVFEKLFF
-,-,TRBV5-1,TRBJ2-1,TGCGCCAGCAGCTTACTCTCCGGGACCCTCAATGAGCAGTTCTTC,CASSLLSGTLNEQFF
-,-,TRBV7-9,TRBJ1-2,TGTGCCAGCAGCCGGACAGCCTATGGCTACACCTTC,CASSRTAYGYTF
-,-,TRBV7-2,TRBJ2-2,TGTGCCAGCAGCTTAGCGCAGATCACCGGGGAGCTGTTTTTT,CASSLAQITGELFF
-,-,TRBV28,TRBJ1-4,TGTGCCAGCAGTTTGATACGGAGGGGTTCGGAAAAACTGTTTTTT,CASSLIRRGSEKLFF
once,-,TRBV5-1,TRBJ2-5,TGCGCCAGCAGCTCCACTAGTCAAGAGACCCAGTACTTC,CASSSTSQETQYF
-,-,TRBV2,TRBJ2-5,TGTGCCAGCAAAAGGGACCGCAACCAAGAGACCCAGTACTTC,CASKRDRNQETQYF
once,TRBD2,TRBV7-9,TRBJ2-3,TGTGCCAGCAGCTTAAGAGTGGCGGGGGGGACAACAGATACGCAGTATTTT,CASSLRVAGGTTDTQYF
-,-,TRBV7-2,TRBJ1-2,TGTGCCAGCAGCACCTATAGCTCTGGCTACACCTTC,CASSTYSSGYTF
-,TRBD1,TRBV18,TRBJ1-5,TGTGCCAGCTCACCATCAGGGGGCCCCCTGGGACAGCCCCAGCATTTT,CASSPSGGPLGQPQHF
-,TRBD1,TRBV25-1,TRBJ1-2,TGTGCCAGCAGTGAACTGACAGGGGGCGACTATGGCTACACCTTC,CASSELTGGDYGYTF
-,TRBD1,TRBV5-1,TRBJ1-1,TGCGCCAGCAGCCGTCTGAGACAGGGGGACACTGAAGCTTTCTTT,CASSRLRQGDTEAFF
-,-,TRBV5-4,TRBJ1-2,TGTGCCAGCAATGGGGGCCATAACCATGGCTACACCTTC,CASNGGHNHGYTF
few,-,TRBV3-1/TRBV3-2,TRBJ1-6,TGTGCCAGCAGCCTTCAAGTCTATAATTCACCCCTCCACTTT,CASSLQVYNSPLHF
-,-,TRBV19,TRBJ1-1,TGTGCCAGTAGTATCACGGGCCGTTACACTGAAGCTTTCTTT,CASSITGRYTEAFF
-,-,TRBV5-5,TRBJ1-1,TGTGCCAGCAGCCGTAACAGGGAGACTGAAGCTTTCTTT,CASSRNRETEAFF
few,TRBD1,TRBV9,TRBJ1-6,TGTGCCAGCAGCGTGGACAGGGGGGGGAATTCACCCCTCCACTTT,CASSVDRGGNSPLHF
few,-,TRBV10-1,TRBJ2-1,TGCGCCAGCAGAGCGGACGGATACAATGAGCAGTTCTTC,CASRADGYNEQFF
-,-,TRBV7-2,TRBJ1-3,TGTGCCAGCAGCCCTCACCCCAATAGAAACACCATATATTTT,CASSPHPNRNTIYF
-,-,TRBV12-3/TRBV12-4,TRBJ1-4,TGTGCCAGCAGTTTGGTTCAGGGAAAACTGTTTTTT,CASSLVQGKLFF
-,-,TRBV3-1/TRBV3-2,TRBJ1-3,TGTGCCAGCAGCCAGAGGGCCGTTCTGAGAGGAAACACCATATATTTT,CASSQRAVLRGNTIYF
-,-,TRBV30,TRBJ1-1,TGTGCCTGGAGTGCTAGGGTCTCCGGAATGAACACTGAAGCTTTCTTT,CAWSARVSGMNTEAFF
-,-,TRBV4-3,TRBJ2-3,TGCGCCAGCAGCCCAGGGCGCGTAGATACGCAGTATTTT,CASSPGRVDTQYF
-,-,TRBV29-1,TRBJ2-4,TGCAGCGTTGGACCCAGGGCGGACATTCAGTACTTC,CSVGPRADIQYF
-,-,TRBV12-3/TRBV12-4,TRBJ1-4,TGTGCCAGCAGTTACGGGGGAAGGTCGAAACTGTTTTTT,CASSYGGRSKLFF
-,-,TRBV6-2/TRBV6-3,TRBJ1-1,TGTGCCAGCAGTTACTCGCTGGCAGGCCCGAACACTGAAGCTTTCTTT,CASSYSLAGPNTEAFF
-,TRBD1,TRBV5-4,TRBJ1-2,TGTGCCAGCAGCCCGGGACAGGGGAATAGTGGCTACACCTTC,CASSPGQGNSGYTF
-,-,TRBV3-1/TRBV3-2,TRBJ1-3,TGTGCCAGCAGCCAAGTTTCCTTATTCTCTGGAAACACCATATATTTT,CASSQVSLFSGNTIYF
-,-,TRBV19,TRBJ2-2,TGTGCCAGTAGTCTAATATTCAGCGGAACCGGGGAGCTGTTTTTT,CASSLIFSGTGELFF
few,-,TRBV25-1,TRBJ1-1,TGTGCCAGCAGTGACCCCGCGGCGAACACTGAAGCTTTCTTT,CASSDPAANTEAFF
-,-,TRBV24-1,TRBJ1-3,TGTGCCACCAGTGATTACCCTGGAAACACCATATATTTT,CATSDYPGNTIYF
once,-,TRBV6-5,TRBJ1-1,TGTGCCAGCAGTTACCAGCTTATGAGTGACACTGAAGCTTTCTTT,CASSYQLMSDTEAFF
-,-,TRBV5-1,TRBJ1-2,TGCGCCAGCAGCTCTACCCCCGGGGAGGGTGGCTACACCTTC,CASSSTPGEGGYTF
few,-,TRBV3-1/TRBV3-2,TRBJ1-5,TGTGCCAGCAGCCAAGGGGGGCGCAATCAGCCCCAGCATTTT,CASSQGGRNQPQHF
-,TRBD1,TRBV5-1,TRBJ1-5,TGCGCCAGCAGCCATGGGACAGGTGAACCCAATCAGCCCCAGCATTTT,CASSHGTGEPNQPQHF
once,-,TRBV10-2,TRBJ1-1,TGCGCCAGCAGTGATTTTGGGGTCAGGGGAGGCACTGAAGCTTTCTTT,CASSDFGVRGGTEAFF
-,-,TRBV6-5,TRBJ1-2,TGTGCCAGCAGTCAGGGGTCAGGGTCTAACTATGGCTACACCTTC,CASSQGSGSNYGYTF
-,-,TRBV4-3,TRBJ1-1,TGCGCCAGCAGCTGGAATATGAACACTGAAGCTTTCTTT,CASSWNMNTEAFF
-,-,TRBV5-1,TRBJ2-3,TGCGCCAGCAGCTTCGGCAGACTTAGCACAGATACGCAGTATTTT,CASSFGRLSTDTQYF
-,TRBD1,TRBV5-1,TRBJ1-6,TGCGCCAGCAGCTTGGCGACAGGGGATAATTCACCCCTCCACTTT,CASSLATGDNSPLHF
-,-,TRBV5-1,TRBJ2-3,TGCGCCAGCAGTAACAAGGCCGACACAGATACGCAGTATTTT,CASSNKADTDTQYF
-,-,TRBV7-2,TRBJ2-1,TGTGCCAGCAGCTTATCCGATCTAAGTCCAAAGTACAATGAGCAGTTCTTC,CASSLSDLSPKYNEQFF
-,TRBD1,TRBV7-2,TRBJ2-5,TGTGCCAGCAGTTCGGGACAGGCCACCATTGGGACCCAGTACTTC,CASSSGQATIGTQYF
-,-,TRBV5-1,TRBJ1-1,TGCGCCAGCAGCTTTGACAGGAACACTGAAGCTTTCTTT,CASSFDRNTEAFF
-,TRBD1,TRBV29-1,TRBJ1-1,TGCAGCGTTGTTGACAGGGTTGGGACCACTGAAGCTTTCTTT,CSVVDRVGTTEAFF
-,-,TRBV15,TRBJ1-5,TGTGCCGGAAAGCCCAATCAGCCCCAGCATTTT,CAGKPNQPQHF
-,-,TRBV24-1,TRBJ2-5,TGTGCCACCAGTGATAGTGGCAGGGGCCAAGAGACCCAGTACTTC,CATSDSGRGQETQYF
-,TRBD1,TRBV24-1,TRBJ1-1,TGTGCCACCAGTGATCCGCAATTGGGGACAGATGAAGCTTTCTTT,CATSDPQLGTDEAFF
-,-,TRBV18,TRBJ1-1,TGTGCCAGCTCAGAAGGAGGGATGAACACTGAAGCTTTCTTT,CASSEGGMNTEAFF
-,-,TRBV28,TRBJ2-2,TGTGCCAGCACCATTTCCGGACAAATCAACACCGGGGAGCTGTTTTTT,CASTISGQINTGELFF
-,TRBD1,TRBV12-5,TRBJ2-2,TGTGCTAGTGGTTTGCCGGGGACAGGGCTTACCGGGGAGCTGTTTTTT,CASGLPGTGLTGELFF
few,-,TRBV4-1,TRBJ2-1,TGCGCCAGCAGACTGATGGGGACCAGAGATGAGCAGTTCTTC,CASRLMGTRDEQFF
-,-,TRBV5-1,TRBJ2-3,TGCGCCAGCAGCTTGGTGCCCCTGAGCACAGATACGCAGTATTTT,CASSLVPLSTDTQYF